Each of the 2 T cell receptor beta chains below was sequenced from the same sample in a study of cytomegalovirus exposure and HLA in healthy donors. PCR primers comprised 60 Vbeta and 13 Jbeta primers. TCRdb's table, derived via immunoSEQ multiplex PCR, lists solely in-frame clones and lacks some. The table records 150,000 or so clones, roughly 74% of them present only once. The sample taken for sequencing was PBMCs. The receptors stem from a man in his forties or fifties in good health and CMV-seronegative.

This chain uses TRBV7-2 with TRBJ1-4; 7 bases match TRBD1. CDR1 is SGHTA and CDR2 is FQGNSA in the germline V gene. The V and J ends lost 5 bases and 6 bases, in that order; junction bases with no gene match: 9. The CDR3 contains 15 residues. This CDR3 is CASSRIQGYYEKLFF. CDR3 DNA: TGTGCCAGCAGCCGAATACAGGGGTACTATGAAAAACTGTTTTTT.

This clone was counted between two and nine times. This chain connects TRBV27 to TRBJ1-2; maybe TRBD1 (5 bases). Trimming left V 7 bases short and J 4 bases short, with 19 bases between. This CDR3 is 15 amino acids long. The germline CDR1 and CDR2 sequences are MNHEY and SMNVEV (reference sequence). The CDR3 DNA reads TGTGCCAGCATCTCGAGGTCAGGGTATTCCTATGGCTACACCTTC. The encoded protein is CASISRSGYSYGYTF.